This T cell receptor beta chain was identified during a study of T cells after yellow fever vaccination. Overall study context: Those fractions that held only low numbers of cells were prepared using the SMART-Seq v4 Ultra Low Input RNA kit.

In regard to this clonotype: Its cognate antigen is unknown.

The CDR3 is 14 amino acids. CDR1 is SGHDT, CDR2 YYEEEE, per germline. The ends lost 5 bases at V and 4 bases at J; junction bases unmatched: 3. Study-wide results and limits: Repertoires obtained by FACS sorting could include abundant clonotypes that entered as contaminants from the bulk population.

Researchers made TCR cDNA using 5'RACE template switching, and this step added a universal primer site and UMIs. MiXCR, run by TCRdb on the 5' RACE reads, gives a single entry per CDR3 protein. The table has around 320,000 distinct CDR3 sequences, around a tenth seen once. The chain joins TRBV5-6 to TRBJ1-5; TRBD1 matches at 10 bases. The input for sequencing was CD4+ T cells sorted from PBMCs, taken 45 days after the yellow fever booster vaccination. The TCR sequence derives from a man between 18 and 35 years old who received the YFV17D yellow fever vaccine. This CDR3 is CASRTDRGNQPQHF. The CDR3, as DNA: TGTGCCAGCAGGACGGACAGGGGGAATCAGCCCCAGCATTTT. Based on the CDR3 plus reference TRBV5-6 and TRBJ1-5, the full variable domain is DAGVTQSPTHLIKTRGQQVTLRCSPKSGHDTVSWYQQALGQGPQFIFQYYEEEERQRGNFPDRFSGHQFPNYSSELNVNALLLGDSALYLCASRTDRGNQPQHFGDGTRLSIL.